Listed below are T cell receptor beta chains from one sample, sequenced in a study of neurological immune-mediated disorders. MiXCR, applied by TCRdb to the 5' RACE reads, yields one record per CDR3 protein. The sample lists some 21,000 distinct CDR3 sequences; around 6.2% were seen once. The sample taken for sequencing was CD8+ T cells from blood. The origin of the receptors is a man between 18 and 35 years old in good health. The CDR3 runs from the conserved cysteine through the conserved F or W. The D gene is left open where the match is weak. Expanded clones get a size class; other rows say once, few or many, or leave the size out.

J | V | size | length | D | DNA | CDR3
TRBJ1-4 | TRBV5-1 | many | 16 | NA | TGCGCCAGCAGCACGTCCAAGGGAGGGGTCGATGAAAAACTGTTTTTT | CASSTSKGGVDEKLFF
TRBJ2-5 | TRBV5-1 | many | 16 | TRBD2 | TGCGCCAGCAGCTTGGGACTAGCGGGGTTACAAGAGACCCAGTACTTC | CASSLGLAGLQETQYF
TRBJ2-3 | TRBV19 | NA | 13 | NA | TGTGCCAGTACGGCCTCCGAAGCAGATACGCAGTATTTT | CASTASEADTQYF
TRBJ2-3 | TRBV6-5 | many | 15 | TRBD2 | TGTGCCAGCAGTGCCCTAGCGGGGGGATCAGATACGCAGTATTTT | CASSALAGGSDTQYF
TRBJ2-7 | TRBV4-1 | many | 15 | TRBD1 | TGCGCCAGCAGCCAAGGGACAGGCGGCTCCTACGAGCAGTACTTC | CASSQGTGGSYEQYF
TRBJ2-7 | TRBV5-1 | many | 15 | NA | TGCGCCAGCAGCTTGGATCTGGGCCCTACCTACGAGCAGTACTTC | CASSLDLGPTYEQYF
TRBJ1-2 | TRBV4-1 | many | 17 | TRBD1 | TGCGCCAGCAGCCATCCGGACAGGGGCCGTCTAGGAGATGACTACACCTTC | CASSHPDRGRLGDDYTF
TRBJ2-6 | TRBV12-3/TRBV12-4 | many | 15 | NA | TGTGCCAGCAGTTTTCTTCCCTCTGGGGCCAACGTCCTGACTTTC | CASSFLPSGANVLTF
TRBJ1-1 | TRBV4-2 | NA | 15 | TRBD1 | TGTGTAAGCAGCCAAGATAGGGACAGGGGTCCCGGGGCTTTCTTT | CVSSQDRDRGPGAFF
TRBJ2-1 | TRBV4-1 | many | 16 | TRBD2 | TGCGCCAGCAGCCAAGTGACTAGCGGGGTATACAATGAGCAGTTCTTC | CASSQVTSGVYNEQFF
TRBJ1-2 | TRBV20-1 | many | 17 | NA | TGCAGTGCCGAAGGACGTCGCACCCGAGAGGGTGTAAGCGGCTACACCTTC | CSAEGRRTREGVSGYTF
TRBJ2-3 | TRBV20-1 | many | 15 | NA | TGCAGTGCTAGAGCCTCCCAGGACAGCACAGATACGCAGTATTTT | CSARASQDSTDTQYF
TRBJ2-7 | TRBV6-5 | many | 18 | TRBD1 | TGTGCCAGCAGTTACTCGATCCCGACAGGGTTTGGGTCCCACGAGCAGTACTTC | CASSYSIPTGFGSHEQYF
TRBJ2-3 | TRBV5-5 | many | 15 | TRBD2 | TGTGCCAGCAGCTCGATAGGGAGGGACACAGATACGCAGTATTTT | CASSSIGRDTDTQYF
TRBJ2-7 | TRBV24-1 | many | 15 | TRBD1 | TGTGCCACCAGTGATCCAGGACAGGGGAACCACGAGCAGTACTTC | CATSDPGQGNHEQYF
TRBJ1-6 | TRBV19 | few | 14 | NA | TGTGCCAGTGAGCCCGGCACGATGAATTCACCCCTCCACTTT | CASEPGTMNSPLHF